This entry concerns a single T cell receptor beta chain. The target antigen is unknown. A much larger clonotype is one base distant, so this may be a read error. These data belong to a study of regulatory T cells in long-lasting Graves disease. Study-wide points: Patients with persistent disease shared 2,741 public clonotypes, outpacing the roughly 970 shared by new patients. Results may be inaccurate due to the small sample size.

Specified time point: newly diagnosed GD, antithyroid drugs for less than 3 months. Preparation of the TCR library used RNA extracted from PBMCs. Investigators report Graves' disease was diagnosed under American Thyroid Association guidelines. Building the TCR beta libraries relied on iRepertoire HTBI primers, and CDR3 regions underwent Arm-PCR. Original analysis: Identification yielded approximately 66 TRBV and 11 to 15 TRBJ segments across samples. TCRdb ran MiXCR on the multiplex PCR reads and lists one entry per CDR3 protein. TCRdb, not the authors, supplied the V and J calls. The sample has 300,000 to 400,000 distinct CDR3 sequences; roughly 18% are singletons. CDR3 length equals 15 residues. Germline loops: CDR1 SGHRS, CDR2 YFSETQ.

This TCR was recovered from a female donor with Graves disease. The V and J genes are TRBV5-1 and TRBJ2-7, with D perhaps TRBD2 (7 bases). Specimen: peripheral blood mononuclear cells (PBMCs), collected at new diagnosis, from a patient treated with antithyroid drugs. Here the CDR3 DNA reads TGCGTCAGCAGAGGGGGGGCAGCGGCCTCCTACGAGCAGTACTTC. Encoded protein: CVSRGGAAASYEQYF.